Following are 29 T cell receptor beta chains from one sample sequenced in a study of blood T cells in healthy people across ages. The authors ran a second PCR of about 7 to 12 cycles using a sample-barcoded 5' primer and a J-beta primer mix. TCRdb re-called the 5' RACE reads with MiXCR, one entry per CDR3 protein. This table holds roughly 1,800,000 distinct CDR3 sequences, roughly 52% found once. Sequences were obtained from blood. The receptors originated from a woman aged 40-49 years in good health.

The chain has TRBV7-3 and TRBJ2-3; perhaps TRBD1 as D (6 bases). CDR1 and CDR2 from the germline V gene are SGHTA and FQGTGA. The V gene lost 5 bases and the J gene lost 4 bases, with 13 bases spanning the gap. The CDR3 has 14 amino acids. The CDR3, as DNA: TGTGCCAGCAGCCCGGACAGTCCCCCAGATACGCAGTATTTT. Translating it yields CASSPDSPPDTQYF.

This clonotype showed up many times. V and J are TRBV6-2 or TRBV6-3 and TRBJ2-1; D possibly uses TRBD1 or TRBD2 (5 bases each). The V gene's germline CDR1 is MNHEY and CDR2 SVGEGT. This CDR3 region has 15 residues. Deletions cut 8 bases from V and 0 bases from J, with 14 bases between. Here the CDR3 DNA reads TGTGCCAGCGGGACCTTACTCAGCTCCTACAATGAGCAGTTCTTC. Protein sequence: CASGTLLSSYNEQFF.

In this sample, this clonotype turned up many times. The J gene is TRBJ2-7, the V gene TRBV5-1; 10 nucleotides align to TRBD1. V dropped 4 bases and J dropped 5; count of bases not matched to a gene: 6. The CDR3 is 14 amino acids. In germline, CDR1 is SGHRS, CDR2 YFSETQ. The CDR3 bases are TGCGCCAGCAGCCTAAGGGACAGGGGAAACGAGCAGTACTTC. Translated: CASSLRDRGNEQYF.

The sample holds a few counts of this clonotype. The chain has TRBV6-5 and TRBJ2-4; D call uncertain. The DNA end is more similar to TRBJ2-7, so the J call may be wrong. The V gene's germline CDR1 is MNHEY and CDR2 SVGAGI. This CDR3 is built from 15 residues. The CDR3 reads CASSLSSVGSGEQYF. The CDR3 DNA follows: TGTGCCAGCAGTTTATCGTCGGTTGGGTCCGGCGAGCAGTACTTC.

This rearrangement joins TRBV15 to TRBJ2-1; D is uncertain. The CDR3 consists of 14 residues. Per germline, CDR1 LNHNV and CDR2 YYDKDF (reference sequence). Trimming took 1 base from V and 7 from J, leaving 11 bases between them. The CDR3 sequence is CATSRADGWNEQFF. The CDR3 region has the DNA TGTGCCACCAGCAGAGCGGATGGGTGGAATGAGCAGTTCTTC.

The genes are TRBV18 and TRBJ2-1; maybe TRBD1 (5 bases). Trimming took 5 bases from V and 7 from J, leaving 15 bases between them. The CDR3 runs to 14 residues. CDR1 is KGHSH, CDR2 LQKENI, per germline. The CDR3 protein is CASSGTGSGNEQFF. CDR3 DNA: TGTGCCAGCTCAGGTACAGGAAGTGGGAATGAGCAGTTCTTC.

This clonotype was detected only a few times. V and J are TRBV7-2 and TRBJ2-3, with D unclear. This CDR3 is built from 14 residues. Per germline, CDR1 SGHTA and CDR2 FQGNSA. Trimming took off 5 bases at V and 2 bases at J, with 11 bases between the two ends. CDR3 residues: CASSPRKTTDTQYF. The CDR3 DNA reads as TGTGCCAGCAGCCCCAGAAAGACCACAGATACGCAGTATTTT.

This rearrangement joins TRBV20-1 to TRBJ2-3, with TRBD2 as a possible D gene (6 bases). Per germline, CDR1 DFQATT and CDR2 SNEGSKA (reference sequence). CDR3 size: 16 residues. V was shortened by 0 bases and J by 2 bases, with 15 bases between the two germline ends. DNA of the CDR3: TGCAGTGCTAGAGAGAGGAGGGTGGGAGACACAGATACGCAGTATTTT. Protein product: CSARERRVGDTDTQYF.

The chain links TRBV20-1 to TRBJ2-4; D call uncertain. The DNA end favors TRBJ2-7, so the J call may be wrong. Germline CDR1 is DFQATT and CDR2 is SNEGSKA (reference sequence). The CDR3 is 13 amino acids. The CDR3: CSARFWITYEQYF. CDR3 coding DNA: TGCAGTGCTAGATTTTGGATTACCTACGAGCAGTACTTC.

The J gene is TRBJ1-6, the V gene TRBV7-3; D call uncertain. This CDR3 comprises 14 residues. V lost 0 bases, J lost 7 bases, and 7 bases lay in between. Per germline, CDR1 SGHTA and CDR2 FQGTGA. CDR3 sequence (DNA): TGTGCCAGCAGCTTAACTGCTGGAAATTCACCCCTCCACTTT. Residues: CASSLTAGNSPLHF.

This clonotype was observed a single time. The J gene is TRBJ2-3, the V gene TRBV3-1; TRBD2 aligns across 10 bases. Per the germline V gene, CDR1 is LGHDT and CDR2 is YNNKEL (reference sequence). V shed 4 bases and J 12 bases; nucleotides not matched to a gene: 7. This CDR3 spans 13 amino acids. This CDR3 reads CASSPQLAGFQYF. CDR3 DNA sequence: TGTGCCAGCAGCCCTCAACTAGCGGGGTTTCAGTATTTT.

The rearrangement links TRBV5-1 to TRBJ1-2, with a weak D call TRBD1 (6 bases). CDR3 length: 13 amino acids. Between the trimmed V and J ends, which lost 4 bases and 7 bases, there was a span of 14 bases. In germline, CDR1 is SGHRS, CDR2 YFSETQ. In nucleotides, the CDR3 is TGCGCCAGCAGCCCGGACAGCCAGTGTGGCTACACCTTC. The encoded protein is CASSPDSQCGYTF.

The chain carries TRBV24-1 and TRBJ2-7; 7 bases match TRBD2. The J call is doubtful: the DNA matches TRBJ2-5 better. The CDR3 is 14 amino acids. Germline CDR1 is KGHDR and CDR2 is SFDVKD. The CDR3 DNA sequence: TGTGCCACCAGTGATTCCGGGGAGGGAGAGACCCAGTACTTC. It specifies CATSDSGEGETQYF.

The gene calls are TRBV7-9 and TRBJ2-7; the D gene is possibly TRBD1 (5 bases). This CDR3 has 13 residues. CDR1 and CDR2 from the germline V gene are SEHNR and FQNEAQ (reference sequence). Trimming cost V 5 bases and J 3 bases, with 11 bases left between them. The CDR3 spells CASSPREYYEQYF. The DNA for the CDR3 is TGTGCCAGCAGCCCCAGGGAATACTACGAGCAGTACTTC.

This clonotype was counted a single time. The rearrangement uses TRBV20-1 and TRBJ1-1; D may be TRBD1 (6 bases). Germline V gives CDR1 DFQATT, CDR2 SNEGSKA (reference sequence). CDR3 length equals 11 residues. Written as DNA, the CDR3 is TGCAGCCAGGGACAGAACACTGAAGCTTTCTTT. Encoded protein: CSQGQNTEAFF.

This chain connects TRBV20-1 to TRBJ2-4, with TRBD2 matching over 8 bases. V lost 3 bases to trimming and J lost 0 bases; unmatched junction nucleotides: 10. This CDR3 is 17 amino acids long. CDR1 is DFQATT, CDR2 SNEGSKA, per germline (reference sequence). The CDR3 DNA follows: TGCAGTGCTAGCCCACTAGCGGCTGCATTAGCCAAAAACATTCAGTACTTC. Amino acid sequence: CSASPLAAALAKNIQYF.

At least ten counts were recorded for this clonotype. The V call is TRBV5-1, the J call TRBJ2-7; 8 nucleotides agree with TRBD1. Germline V gene data show CDR1 as SGHRS and CDR2 as YFSETQ. With V trimmed by 2 bases and J by 3 bases, 7 bases remained unmatched. The CDR3 totals 15 residues. The DNA of the CDR3 is TGCGCCAGCAGCTTCACCGGGACAGGTCTCTACGAGCAGTACTTC. Its protein is CASSFTGTGLYEQYF.

A single count supports this clonotype. The junction shows a germline mismatch at one end, possibly a read error. V gene TRBV6-1 combines with J gene TRBJ2-1; 9 nucleotides match TRBD2. The CDR3 sequence is 15 residues long. Looked up from germline, CDR1 is MNHNS and CDR2 is SASEGT. CDR3: CASSKAGGLVDEQFF. CDR3 DNA: TGTGCCAGCAGTAAAGCGGGGGGCCTGGTCGATGAGCAGTTCTTC.

The genes are TRBV5-6 and TRBJ2-4, with 12 bases that match TRBD1. The J call could be wrong; TRBJ2-7 is a better fit for the DNA end. The CDR3 spans 14 residues. Germline assignment: CDR1 SGHDT and CDR2 YYEEEE. The CDR3 protein is CASSDGTGGSEQYF. CDR3 bases: TGTGCCAGCAGCGACGGGACAGGGGGCTCCGAGCAGTACTTC.

This clonotype was seen only once. V gene TRBV18 combines with J gene TRBJ2-3; D is possibly TRBD2 (5 bases). CDR1 is KGHSH, CDR2 LQKENI, per germline. The CDR3 runs 13 residues. V was pared by 2 bases and J by 4 bases, with 7 bases between. In DNA form, the CDR3 reads TGTGCCAGCTCACCAGAAGCGGCAGATACGCAGTATTTT. Translated: CASSPEAADTQYF.

This clonotype was seen repeatedly, ten times or more. V is TRBV29-1 and J is TRBJ2-7; perhaps TRBD2 as D (6 bases). Trimming removed 7 bases at V and 1 base at J, with 8 bases between. The CDR3 has 11 residues. Germline V gene sequence: CDR1 SQVTM, CDR2 ANQGSEA. DNA for the CDR3: TGCAGCGCTGGGGGGTCCTACGAGCAGTACTTC. Translating gives CSAGGSYEQYF.

The genes are TRBV29-1 and TRBJ2-6; either TRBD1 or TRBD2 may supply D (6 bases each). The germline V gene encodes CDR1 SQVTM and CDR2 ANQGSEA. The germline V and J ends were trimmed by 5 bases and 2 bases, with 22 bases remaining between them. The CDR3 is made up of 18 amino acids. Here the CDR3 DNA reads TGCAGCGTTCGGGGGCCGGATCTTGAACCAACTGGGGCCAACGTCCTGACTTTC. This gives the protein CSVRGPDLEPTGANVLTF.

In this sample, this clonotype turned up a few times. The chain recombines TRBV20-1 with TRBJ2-3, with TRBD2 matching 7 bases. This CDR3 spans 15 amino acids. Germline V gene sequence: CDR1 DFQATT, CDR2 SNEGSKA (reference sequence). V trimming: 6 bases; J trimming: 2 bases; junction bases outside the gene matches: 11. CDR3 sequence: CSAPSRTSFTDTQYF. The CDR3 DNA sequence: TGCAGTGCACCCAGCAGGACTAGTTTCACAGATACGCAGTATTTT.

V usage is TRBV5-5 and J usage is TRBJ2-4, with D perhaps TRBD2 (6 bases). There are 12 residues in the CDR3. Germline loops: CDR1 SGHKS, CDR2 YYEKEE (reference sequence). Trimming pared 6 bases from V and 6 bases from J, leaving 10 bases between. CDR3 region: CASTGLLNIQYF. CDR3 sequence (DNA): TGTGCCAGCACGGGACTTTTAAACATTCAGTACTTC.

The chain recombines TRBV21-1 with TRBJ2-5; the table's D gene call, TRBD1, was not cross checked with the DNA. The assigned J gene may be wrong: the sequence end matches TRBJ2-7 better. TRBV21-1 is labeled a pseudogene. CDR3 length: 14 residues. The CDR3 DNA reads TGTGCCAGCAGCAAACGCATAACCCAGGGCGAGCAGTACTTC. Translated, it gives CASSKRITQGEQYF.

The gene calls are TRBV7-2 and TRBJ2-6; 7 bases agree with TRBD1. Germline V lookup: CDR1 SGHTA, CDR2 FQGNSA. V gave up 5 bases and J gave up 0 bases; unmatched junction bases: 4. This CDR3 has 16 residues. In DNA form, the CDR3 reads TGTGCCAGCAGCCCGGGGACAGACTCTGGGGCCAACGTCCTGACTTTC. Encoded protein: CASSPGTDSGANVLTF.

This clonotype has more than one count but fewer than ten. This sequence joins TRBV6-2 or TRBV6-3 and TRBJ2-4; 10 bases agree with TRBD1. The CDR3 is made up of 14 amino acids. Germline V gives CDR1 MNHEY, CDR2 SVGEGT. V lost 6 bases and J lost 8; bases outside the gene matches: 7. Here the CDR3 reads CASSRQGAVDIQYF. CDR3 nucleotides: TGTGCCAGCAGCCGACAGGGGGCGGTGGACATTCAGTACTTC.

The J gene is TRBJ2-6, the V gene TRBV6-2 or TRBV6-3; TRBD1 is a possible D gene (6 bases). The CDR3 covers 19 residues. Germline values: CDR1 MNHEY, CDR2 SVGEGT. V lost 0 bases, J lost 0 bases, and 15 bases lay in between. CDR3 amino acids: CASSYSIVTGLSGANVLTF. DNA of the CDR3: TGTGCCAGCAGTTACTCGATTGTGACAGGACTCTCTGGGGCCAACGTCCTGACTTTC.

The rearrangement joins TRBV7-2 to TRBJ2-3; D is possibly TRBD2 (7 bases). Germline values: CDR1 SGHTA, CDR2 FQGNSA. This CDR3 spans 18 amino acids. Deletions cut 2 bases from V and 1 base from J, with 19 bases between. The CDR3 region is CASSLPARRGGGTDTQYF. DNA for the CDR3: TGTGCCAGCAGCTTACCGGCCCGGCGAGGGGGGGGCACAGATACGCAGTATTTT.